One sample yielded the 14 T cell receptor beta chains listed below, sequenced in a study of blood T cell repertoires in COVID-19. Some clones are missing from TCRdb's copy, which holds only in-frame ones; the method was immunoSEQ multiplex PCR. The profile shows 350,000 to 550,000 clones, approximately 90% of them singletons. Material: PBMCs or T cells enriched from blood (not recorded which). The origin of the receptors is a man under 40 who had recovered from COVID-19.

J is TRBJ1-5 and V is TRBV19; D gene ambiguous. This CDR3 comprises 15 residues. CDR1 and CDR2 from the germline V gene are LNHDA and SQIVND (reference sequence). Trimming shortened V by 5 bases and J by 0 bases, and 11 bases separated the two germline ends. DNA for the CDR3: TGTGCCAGTAGTTGGTCCAGATATAGCAATCAGCCCCAGCATTTT. This encodes CASSWSRYSNQPQHF.

V is TRBV19 and J is TRBJ1-1; tentatively, D is TRBD1 (5 bases). V was shortened by 3 bases and J by 7 bases, with 12 bases between the two germline ends. This CDR3 has 13 residues. Per the germline V gene, CDR1 is LNHDA and CDR2 is SQIVND (reference sequence). CDR3 coding DNA: TGTGCCAGTAGTATGGGGCGTGGGCGTGAAGCTTTCTTT. It encodes CASSMGRGREAFF.

DNA of the CDR3: TGTGCCAGCAGCCGATACCCGGGGCAGGGGACCTACGAGCAGTACTTC. This encodes CASSRYPGQGTYEQYF. The genes are TRBV7-6 and TRBJ2-7, with D possibly being TRBD1 (6 bases). Germline assignment: CDR1 SGHVS and CDR2 FNYEAQ. This CDR3 spans 16 amino acids. V lost 5 bases and J lost 2, with 19 bases in between.

The chain joins TRBV2 to TRBJ2-3; 8 bases fit TRBD2. Germline CDR1 and CDR2: SNHLY and FYNNEI. This CDR3 has 14 residues. J lost 6 bases, V lost 6 bases, and 8 bases had no gene match. The CDR3 here is CASRSSGSADTQYF. The DNA for the CDR3 is TGTGCCAGCAGGTCGAGCGGGAGTGCGGATACGCAGTATTTT. Based on the CDR3 plus reference TRBV2 and TRBJ2-3, the full variable domain is EPEVTQTPSHQVTQMGQEVILRCVPISNHLYFYWYRQILGQKVEFLVSFYNNEISEKSEIFDDQFSVERPDGSNFTLKIRSTKLEDSAMYFCASRSSGSADTQYFGPGTRLTVL.

The chain couples TRBV7-3 to TRBJ2-3, with 16 bases fitting TRBD2. J was trimmed by 4 bases and V by 3 bases; bases with no gene match: 10. The CDR3 has 19 amino acids. The germline CDR1 and CDR2 sequences are SGHTA and FQGTGA. The DNA for the CDR3 is TGTGCCAGCAGCTTGGACGGACTGGGACTAGCGGGAGGGTCAGATACGCAGTATTTT. Protein product: CASSLDGLGLAGGSDTQYF.

This clone has just a few counts. The germline gene is not matched at one end of the junction; a read error may be the cause. The CDR3 sequence: CASSLAGGTEQYF. CDR3 nucleotides: TGTGCCAGCAGTTTAGCGGGAGGCACCGAGCAGTACTTC. This chain joins TRBV11-1 and TRBJ2-7; 10 bases are shared with TRBD2. CDR1 is SGHAT and CDR2 is FQDESV in the germline V gene (reference sequence). The CDR3 totals 13 residues.

The chain joins TRBV19 to TRBJ1-4, with D perhaps TRBD1 (5 bases). This CDR3 has 15 amino acids. The V and J ends lost 10 bases and 0 bases respectively, with 15 bases between them. CDR1 and CDR2 (germline): LNHDA, SQIVND (reference sequence). DNA for the CDR3: TGTGCCACCCAGGTGTGGGGCGCAACTAATGAAAAACTGTTTTTT. Translating gives CATQVWGATNEKLFF.

V is TRBV5-1 and J is TRBJ2-1; D unresolved. V was trimmed by 5 bases and J by 9 bases, leaving 9 bases between them. Germline values: CDR1 SGHRS, CDR2 YFSETQ. This CDR3 comprises 11 residues. The CDR3 sequence: CASREGGEQFF. The CDR3 DNA reads TGCGCCAGCAGAGAAGGCGGTGAGCAGTTCTTC.

J is TRBJ1-4 and V is TRBV7-6; 11 bases are shared with TRBD1. The CDR3 has 15 amino acids. Germline V gives CDR1 SGHVS, CDR2 FNYEAQ. With V trimmed by 5 bases and J by 9 bases, 8 bases remained unmatched. CDR3: CASSPGQGAVKKLFF. The CDR3 region has the DNA TGTGCCAGCAGCCCTGGACAGGGGGCGGTTAAAAAACTGTTTTTT.

The chain recombines TRBV7-3 with TRBJ2-5, with D possibly TRBD2 on 6 matching bases. The CDR3 covers 15 residues. CDR1 is SGHTA and CDR2 is FQGTGA in the germline V gene. V dropped 5 bases and J dropped 1 base, with 14 bases sitting between them. The CDR3 nucleotides read TGTGCCAGCAGCCCCTCACCTAGCGTCCAAGAGACCCAGTACTTC. Residues: CASSPSPSVQETQYF.

This clone appeared many times. The chain couples TRBV3-1 (or the pseudogene TRBV3-2) to TRBJ1-3, with D possibly being TRBD1 (6 bases). This CDR3 has 16 residues. V lost 0 bases, J lost 0 bases, and 9 bases lay in between. Per the germline V gene, CDR1 is LGHDT and CDR2 is YNNKEL (reference sequence). CDR3 DNA sequence: TGTGCCAGCAGCCAAGACAGGGGCGCCTCTGGAAACACCATATATTTT. Protein sequence: CASSQDRGASGNTIYF.

This chain links TRBV4-2 with TRBJ2-1; weak D call: TRBD2 (6 bases). The length of the CDR3 is 16 residues. V shed 4 bases and J shed 9 bases, with 22 bases lying between them. Looked up from germline, CDR1 is LGHNA and CDR2 is YNFKEQ. The CDR3 is CASSRSLTGVPGEQFF. The CDR3 DNA reads TGTGCCAGCAGCCGAAGTCTAACGGGAGTGCCAGGTGAGCAGTTCTTC.

The chain recombines TRBV12-3 or TRBV12-4 with TRBJ2-1; TRBD2 might be the D (6 bases). V dropped 5 bases and J dropped 8 bases, with 13 bases sitting between them. This CDR3 is built from 13 residues. The CDR3, as DNA: TGTGCCAGCAGTCCAGGGACTGTGGATGAGCAGTTCTTC. It yields the protein CASSPGTVDEQFF.

The rearrangement uses TRBV19 and TRBJ1-3; weak D call: TRBD1 (5 bases). V dropped 6 bases and J dropped 0 bases, with 15 bases sitting between them. The CDR3 runs 16 residues. Germline loops: CDR1 LNHDA, CDR2 SQIVND (reference sequence). This chain's CDR3 is CASSKTQDYSGNTIYF. CDR3 coding DNA: TGTGCCAGTAGCAAAACACAGGACTACTCTGGAAACACCATATATTTT.